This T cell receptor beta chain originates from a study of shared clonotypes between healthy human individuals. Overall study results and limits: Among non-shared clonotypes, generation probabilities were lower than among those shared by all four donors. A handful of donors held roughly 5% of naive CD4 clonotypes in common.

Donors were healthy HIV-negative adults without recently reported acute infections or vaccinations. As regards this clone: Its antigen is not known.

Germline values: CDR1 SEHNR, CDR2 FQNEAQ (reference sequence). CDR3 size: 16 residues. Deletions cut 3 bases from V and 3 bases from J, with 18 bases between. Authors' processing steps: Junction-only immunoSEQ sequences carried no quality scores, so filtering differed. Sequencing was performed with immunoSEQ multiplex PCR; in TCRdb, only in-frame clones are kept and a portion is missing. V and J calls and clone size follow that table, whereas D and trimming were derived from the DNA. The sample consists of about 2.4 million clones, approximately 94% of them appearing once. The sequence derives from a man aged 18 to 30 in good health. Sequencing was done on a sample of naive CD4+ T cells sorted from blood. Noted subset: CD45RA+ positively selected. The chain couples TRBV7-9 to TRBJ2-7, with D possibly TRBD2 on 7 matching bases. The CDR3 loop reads CASSFPGGRSIYEQYF. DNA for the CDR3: TGTGCCAGCAGCTTTCCCGGGGGGCGCTCAATCTACGAGCAGTACTTC.